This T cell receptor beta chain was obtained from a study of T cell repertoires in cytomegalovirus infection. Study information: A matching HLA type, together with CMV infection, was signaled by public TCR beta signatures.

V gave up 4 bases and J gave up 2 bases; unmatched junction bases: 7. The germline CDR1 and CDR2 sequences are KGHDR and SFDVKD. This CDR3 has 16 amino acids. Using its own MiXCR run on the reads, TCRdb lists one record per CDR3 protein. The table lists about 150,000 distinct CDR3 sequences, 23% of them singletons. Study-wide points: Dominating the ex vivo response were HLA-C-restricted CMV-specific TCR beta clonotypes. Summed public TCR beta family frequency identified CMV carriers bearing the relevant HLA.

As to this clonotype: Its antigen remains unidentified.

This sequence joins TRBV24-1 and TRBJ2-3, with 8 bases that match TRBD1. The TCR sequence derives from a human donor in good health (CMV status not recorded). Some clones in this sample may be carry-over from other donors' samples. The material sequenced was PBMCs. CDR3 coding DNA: TGTGCCACCAGTGACACGACAGGGGCGATCACAGATACGCAGTATTTT. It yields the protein CATSDTTGAITDTQYF.